One sample yielded the 13 T cell receptor beta chains listed below, sequenced in a study of blood T cell repertoires in COVID-19. Sequenced by immunoSEQ multiplex PCR; TCRdb stores in-frame clones only, minus some. Of about 220,000 clones in the sample, approximately 90% were seen once. Sequences were obtained from PBMCs or T cells enriched from blood (not recorded which). The origin of the receptors is a woman between 35 and 50 years old with acute COVID-19.

The rearrangement joins TRBV5-6 to TRBJ2-1; 11 positions agree with TRBD2. V lost 5 bases to trimming and J lost 4 bases; unmatched junction nucleotides: 8. The germline gives CDR1 SGHDT, CDR2 YYEEEE. The CDR3 totals 16 residues. In DNA form, the CDR3 reads TGTGCCAGCAGATCTAGCGGGGGGCCTTTTTACAATGAGCAGTTCTTC. Amino acids: CASRSSGGPFYNEQFF.

This chain uses TRBV12-5 with TRBJ1-1; no reliable D call. CDR3 size: 13 residues. Trimming removed 0 bases from V and 4 bases from J, with 6 bases in between. Germline CDR1 LGHNT, CDR2 FRNRAP. This chain's CDR3 is CASGLVRGTEAFF. The DNA of the CDR3 is TGTGCTAGTGGTTTGGTACGGGGCACTGAAGCTTTCTTT.

The chain recombines TRBV6-1 with TRBJ1-5, with D unresolved. Germline-derived CDR1 and CDR2 are MNHNS and SASEGT. The CDR3 is 15 amino acids. V was shortened by 0 bases and J by 11 bases, with 17 bases between the two germline ends. The CDR3 protein is CASSEAGGKPTSQHF. CDR3 bases: TGTGCCAGCAGTGAAGCAGGAGGTAAGCCGACGTCCCAGCATTTT.

CDR3 protein: CASSLGGGGPSYGYTF. The DNA for the CDR3 is TGTGCCAGCAGCTTGGGGGGTGGAGGGCCGAGCTATGGCTACACCTTC. J is TRBJ1-2 and V is TRBV5-8; D gene ambiguous. Germline CDR1 and CDR2: SGHTS and YDEGEE. Trimming stripped 0 bases from V and 4 bases from J, with 16 bases between. The CDR3 is 16 residues long.

This clone was detected a few times. The V and J genes are TRBV9 and TRBJ1-6, with 8 nucleotides matching TRBD1. V dropped 2 bases and J dropped 8; count of bases not matched to a gene: 9. Germline CDR1 is SGDLS and CDR2 is YYNGEE. CDR3 length equals 16 residues. The CDR3 loop is CASSVRQGHIDSPLHF. The DNA of the CDR3 is TGTGCCAGCAGCGTTCGACAGGGGCATATCGATTCACCCCTCCACTTT. The whole variable domain, filled in from reference TRBV9 and TRBJ1-6, reads DSGVTQTPKHLITATGQRVTLRCSPRSGDLSVYWYQQSLDQGLQFLIQYYNGEERAKGNILERFSAQQFPDLHSELNLSSLELGDSALYFCASSVRQGHIDSPLHFGNGTRLTVT.

The chain uses TRBV24-1 and TRBJ2-3; 13 bases map to TRBD2. After removal of 4 bases from V and 1 base from J, the junction contained 7 bases not matched to a gene. Germline V CDR1 and CDR2: KGHDR, SFDVKD. This CDR3 has 18 amino acids. CDR3 sequence (DNA): TGTGCCACCAGTGACCTACCCGGGACTAGCGGGGGCACAGATACGCAGTATTTT. Encoded protein: CATSDLPGTSGGTDTQYF.

V gene TRBV7-8 combines with J gene TRBJ1-2, with D tentatively TRBD1 (6 bases). CDR3 length: 15 residues. Germline-derived CDR1 and CDR2 are SGHVS and FQNEAQ. V gave up 5 bases and J gave up 4 bases, with 17 bases separating them. DNA for the CDR3: TGTGCCAGCAGCCTATCAACAGGGCTCGGCTATGGCTACACCTTC. Amino acids: CASSLSTGLGYGYTF.

V is TRBV14 and J is TRBJ2-1, with TRBD2 as a possible D gene (7 bases). V lost 1 base and J lost 7, with 23 bases in between. Germline CDR1 SGHDN, CDR2 FVKESK. The CDR3 consists of 18 residues. The CDR3, as DNA: TGTGCCAGCAGCCAAGGTTTCATGAGGGGGGGCAAGCCGAATGAGCAGTTCTTC. Translating gives CASSQGFMRGGKPNEQFF.

The chain is built from TRBV5-1 and TRBJ1-4; D ambiguous. The length of the CDR3 is 16 residues. Germline CDR1 and CDR2: SGHRS and YFSETQ. Trimming removed 4 bases from V and 2 bases from J, with 15 bases in between. The chain's CDR3 is CASSRLGSRTNEKLFF. The CDR3 DNA follows: TGCGCCAGCAGCAGGCTAGGGAGTCGGACTAATGAAAAACTGTTTTTT.

V is TRBV28 and J is TRBJ1-4, with a tentative D call TRBD1 (5 bases). The germline V gene has CDR1 MDHEN and CDR2 SYDVKM. This CDR3 has 15 amino acids. Trimming cost V 6 bases and J 2 bases, with 13 bases left between them. CDR3 nucleotide sequence: TGTGCCAGCAGCTTTGCGGGGGTGACTAATGAAAAACTGTTTTTT. Its protein is CASSFAGVTNEKLFF.

The rearrangement uses TRBV27 and TRBJ2-7, with 9 positions matching TRBD2. The length of the CDR3 is 14 residues. The V segment lost 5 bases and the J segment 2 bases; nucleotides outside the gene matches: 4. Germline V gene lookup returns CDR1 MNHEY and CDR2 SMNVEV (reference sequence). The CDR3 coding sequence is TGTGCCAGCAGTAGCGGGGGGACTCCCTACGAGCAGTACGTC. Protein: CASSSGGTPYEQYV.

This chain joins TRBV2 and TRBJ1-4; D unclear. The CDR3 covers 15 residues. The V gene lost 6 bases and the J gene lost 6 bases, with 17 bases spanning the gap. In germline, CDR1 is SNHLY, CDR2 FYNNEI. CDR3 sequence reads: CASRENGAVDEKLFF. The CDR3 region has the DNA TGTGCCAGCAGAGAGAACGGAGCGGTTGATGAAAAACTGTTTTTT.

This clone was recorded once. This sequence joins TRBV6-6 and TRBJ1-3; D gene unclear. The CDR3 loop spans 15 amino acids. V lost 5 bases, J lost 1 base, and 12 bases lay in between. The germline V gene encodes CDR1 MNHNY and CDR2 SVGAGI (reference sequence). CDR3 DNA sequence: TGTGCCAGCAGTCCCCGGGGAGGGTCTGGAAACACCATATATTTT. Translating gives CASSPRGGSGNTIYF.